The 28 T cell receptor beta chains below all came from one sample that was sequenced in a study of T-cell reconstitution after alpha-beta-depleted transplantation in children. Construction of the TCRbeta library involved unique molecular identifiers. TCRdb itself ran the PCR reads through MiXCR, one entry per CDR3 protein. The table has 330,000 or so distinct CDR3 sequences, under 13% seen once. The material was PBMCs from the stem cell graft donor, obtained from the stem cell graft. Every receptor here comes from a human donor who donated a stem cell graft to a child with acute lymphoblastic leukemia.

This clonotype was counted a few times. V is TRBV4-1 and J is TRBJ1-4, with TRBD1 matching over 7 bases. This CDR3 has 14 amino acids. V was pared by 0 bases and J by 6 bases, with 1 base of the junction left unmatched. Germline V gene lookup returns CDR1 MGHRA and CDR2 YSYEKL. This CDR3 is CASSQERGHEKLFF. CDR3 bases: TGCGCCAGCAGCCAAGAAAGGGGGCATGAAAAACTGTTTTTT.

This clonotype occurred many times. The gene calls are TRBV7-6 and TRBJ2-3; D gene ambiguous. There are 12 residues in the CDR3. Trimming left V 8 bases short and J 9 bases short, with 15 bases between. Per the germline V gene, CDR1 is SGHVS and CDR2 is FNYEAQ. This chain's CDR3 is CASRLSGSTQYF. CDR3 DNA: TGTGCCAGCCGACTCAGTGGTAGCACGCAGTATTTT.

This clonotype was picked up a small number of times. The chain couples TRBV20-1 to TRBJ2-3; TRBD2 matches 15 bases. Germline CDR1 DFQATT, CDR2 SNEGSKA (reference sequence). The CDR3 runs to 15 residues. The ends lost 3 bases at V and 4 bases at J; junction bases unmatched: 2. Here the CDR3 reads CSARGTSGRSDTQYF. CDR3 DNA sequence: TGCAGTGCTAGGGGGACTAGCGGGAGGTCAGATACGCAGTATTTT.

This clonotype was recorded many times. The rearrangement uses TRBV25-1 and TRBJ2-1, with D tentatively TRBD2 (6 bases). Trimming cost V 8 bases and J 0 bases, with 20 bases left between them. CDR1 is MGHDK and CDR2 is SYGVNS in the germline V gene. CDR3 length: 17 residues. The CDR3 protein is CASEIGTFGNSYNEQFF. The CDR3 bases are TGTGCCAGCGAAATAGGGACTTTCGGAAACTCCTACAATGAGCAGTTCTTC.

About this clonotype itself: One junction end does not reproduce the germline sequence, and a read error may be involved. The rearrangement joins TRBV7-2 to TRBJ2-5; D remains ambiguous. Germline CDR1 SGHTA, CDR2 FQGNSA. This CDR3 is 15 amino acids long. CDR3 in DNA: TGTGCCAGCAGCTTATTTGGCCAGAACCAGGAGACCCAGTACTTC. Amino acid sequence: CASSLFGQNQETQYF.

The chain combines TRBV5-1 with TRBJ2-7; 7 nucleotides match TRBD2. Germline V gene sequence: CDR1 SGHRS, CDR2 YFSETQ. V lost 3 bases and J lost 2; bases outside the gene matches: 5. This CDR3 has 14 residues. The CDR3 DNA is TGCGCCAGCAGCTGGGGGGGTGACGCCTACGAGCAGTACTTC. Translated: CASSWGGDAYEQYF.

Only a few counts were recorded for this clonotype. The gene calls are TRBV7-9 and TRBJ2-7, with TRBD1 matching 7 bases. CDR1 and CDR2 (germline): SEHNR, FQNEAQ (reference sequence). The V and J ends lost 4 bases and 3 bases, in that order; junction bases with no gene match: 6. The CDR3 has 14 amino acids. CDR3 coding DNA: TGTGCCAGCAGCTCCCCCCGGACAGGCTACGAGCAGTACTTC. Protein product: CASSSPRTGYEQYF.

V is TRBV15 and J is TRBJ1-6, with D maybe TRBD1 (6 bases). CDR1 and CDR2 from the germline V gene are LNHNV and YYDKDF (reference sequence). The germline V and J ends were trimmed by 0 bases and 3 bases, with 12 bases remaining between them. There are 17 residues in the CDR3. The CDR3 is CATSRDGGADYNSPLHF. The CDR3 bases are TGTGCCACCAGCAGAGATGGGGGGGCCGACTATAATTCACCCCTCCACTTT.

This rearrangement joins TRBV7-6 to TRBJ2-7; possibly TRBD1 or TRBD2 for D (5 bases each). Trimming removed 5 bases from V and 5 bases from J, with 13 bases in between. The CDR3 is 13 residues long. Germline assignment: CDR1 SGHVS and CDR2 FNYEAQ. CDR3 amino acids: CASSPWTGHEQYF. The CDR3 DNA is TGTGCCAGCAGCCCCTGGACGGGACACGAGCAGTACTTC.

The V and J genes are TRBV7-3 and TRBJ2-1; 9 bases are shared with TRBD2. CDR1 is SGHTA and CDR2 is FQGTGA in the germline V gene. The CDR3 covers 15 residues. Trimming at V came to 2 bases and at J to 6 bases, leaving 5 bases not matched to a gene. The CDR3 sequence: CASSLGGRARNEQFF. The CDR3 nucleotides are TGTGCCAGCAGCTTAGGCGGGAGGGCCCGCAATGAGCAGTTCTTC.

This clonotype was detected only a few times. The chain links TRBV18 to TRBJ1-5; 7 bases agree with TRBD1. The junction had 3 bases not matched to a gene; V was cut back by 3 bases and J by 4 bases. The germline CDR1 and CDR2 sequences are KGHSH and LQKENI. The CDR3 consists of 14 residues. For the CDR3, the DNA is TGTGCCAGCTCACCCGGACAGGAAAATCAGCCCCAGCATTTT. Its protein is CASSPGQENQPQHF. Full variable domain (outside the CDR3, taken from reference TRBV18 and TRBJ1-5): NAGVMQNPRHLVRRRGQEARLRCSPMKGHSHVYWYRQLPEEGLKFMVYLQKENIIDESGMPKERFSAEFPKEGPSILRIQQVVRGDSAAYFCASSPGQENQPQHFGDGTRLSIL.

A few counts support this clonotype. The chain employs TRBV27 and TRBJ2-7; TRBD2 agrees at 10 bases. The CDR3 totals 12 residues. V was clipped by 6 bases and J by 5 bases; unmatched bases: 1. Germline assignment: CDR1 MNHEY and CDR2 SMNVEV (reference sequence). The CDR3 sequence is CASSGTSDEQYF. In nucleotides, the CDR3 is TGTGCCAGCAGCGGGACTAGCGACGAGCAGTACTTC.

The table lists this clonotype with a few counts. The chain combines TRBV6-2 or TRBV6-3 with TRBJ2-7; 10 bases are a match to TRBD1. V was pared by 6 bases and J by 0 bases, with 8 bases of the junction left unmatched. This CDR3 contains 16 residues. Germline assignment: CDR1 MNHEY and CDR2 SVGEGT. The CDR3 protein is CASRRLGQGSSYEQYF. The CDR3, as DNA: TGTGCCAGCAGGCGCCTGGGACAGGGGAGCTCCTACGAGCAGTACTTC.

This clonotype was recorded at least ten times. The V and J genes are TRBV10-3 and TRBJ2-6, with unresolved D. The CDR3 runs to 14 residues. V was pared by 2 bases and J by 0 bases, with 2 bases between. CDR1 is ENHRY and CDR2 is SYGVKD in the germline V gene. This CDR3 is CAISETSGANVLTF. In nucleotides, the CDR3 is TGTGCCATCAGTGAGACCTCTGGGGCCAACGTCCTGACTTTC.

This clonotype was seen more than once but under ten times. The CDR3 bases are TGTGCCAGCAGCTTAGCGGGGCGGGAAAAACTGTTTTTT. This sequence encodes CASSLAGREKLFF. The chain recombines TRBV7-2 with TRBJ1-4; tentatively, D is TRBD1 (5 bases). The germline gives CDR1 SGHTA, CDR2 FQGNSA. Trimming cost V 0 bases and J 8 bases, with 7 bases left between them. The CDR3 length is 13 residues. Variable domain in full (rest from reference TRBV7-2 and TRBJ1-4): GAGVSQSPSNKVTEKGKDVELRCDPISGHTALYWYRQSLGQGLEFLIYFQGNSAPDKSGLPSDRFSAERTGGSVSTLTIQRTQQEDSAVYLCASSLAGREKLFFGSGTQLSVL.

This clonotype was seen ten or more times. CDR3 in amino acids: CSVSGSYNEQFF. In nucleotides, the CDR3 is TGCAGCGTTAGCGGCTCCTACAATGAGCAGTTCTTC. The chain carries TRBV29-1 and TRBJ2-1; maybe TRBD2 (5 bases). Germline-derived CDR1 and CDR2 are SQVTM and ANQGSEA. Trimming removed 5 bases from V and 0 bases from J, with 5 bases in between. The length of the CDR3 is 12 residues.

This clonotype was detected ten times or more. The chain combines TRBV6-6 with TRBJ2-7; TRBD1 matches at 8 bases. CDR1 is MNHNY, CDR2 SVGAGI, per germline (reference sequence). V was pared by 5 bases and J by 6 bases, with 6 bases of the junction left unmatched. CDR3 length: 13 residues. The CDR3 DNA is TGTGCCAGCAGTCAGACAGGGGTTGGCGAGCAGTACTTC. Protein product: CASSQTGVGEQYF.

This clonotype was observed at least ten times. The gene calls are TRBV4-2 and TRBJ2-2, with D perhaps TRBD2 (6 bases). The CDR3 has 15 amino acids. The ends were cut back, 1 base at V and 6 bases at J, with 12 bases in the middle. Germline lookup yields CDR1 LGHNA and CDR2 YNFKEQ. The CDR3 region is CASSQVNSGAGELFF. CDR3 coding DNA: TGTGCCAGCAGCCAAGTTAATAGCGGCGCCGGGGAGCTGTTTTTT.

This clonotype was detected a few times. The chain employs TRBV29-1 and TRBJ2-3; 8 bases align to TRBD2. The germline V gene encodes CDR1 SQVTM and CDR2 ANQGSEA. The CDR3 extends over 14 amino acids. Trimming removed 4 bases from V and 4 bases from J; junction bases left unmatched: 7. CDR3 nucleotides: TGCAGCGTTGCCGGGGCGGGAGGCCCAGATACGCAGTATTTT. Translation: CSVAGAGGPDTQYF.

This clonotype has only a few counts. The J gene is TRBJ2-1, the V gene TRBV29-1; 10 bases map to TRBD2. The CDR3 is 15 residues long. The V and J ends lost 5 bases and 4 bases, in that order; junction bases with no gene match: 8. Germline V gene data show CDR1 as SQVTM and CDR2 as ANQGSEA. The CDR3 DNA sequence: TGCAGCGTTAGGATTACTAGCGGGAAGTACAATGAGCAGTTCTTC. Translation gives CSVRITSGKYNEQFF.

This clonotype showed up just a few times. The rearrangement uses TRBV29-1 and TRBJ2-3, with D uncertain. The CDR3 runs to 14 residues. Germline CDR1 SQVTM, CDR2 ANQGSEA. The germline V and J ends were trimmed by 7 bases and 1 base, with 15 bases remaining between them. The CDR3 is CSGQSWARTDTQYF. CDR3 DNA: TGCAGCGGTCAGAGCTGGGCTCGCACAGATACGCAGTATTTT.

This chain uses TRBV10-3 with TRBJ1-1; no reliable D call. V dropped 11 bases and J dropped 4 bases, with 17 bases sitting between them. Germline CDR1 ENHRY, CDR2 SYGVKD. The CDR3 loop spans 13 amino acids. The CDR3 is CAGGGPLGTEAFF. DNA for the CDR3: TGTGCCGGCGGAGGTCCTTTGGGCACTGAAGCTTTCTTT.

The V gene is TRBV20-1, the J gene TRBJ1-5; tentatively, D is TRBD1 (6 bases). V lost 1 base and J 3 bases, leaving 16 bases between the germline ends. This CDR3 is built from 16 residues. Per germline, CDR1 DFQATT and CDR2 SNEGSKA (reference sequence). DNA for the CDR3: TGCAGTGCTAGAGTCGCGCGGAGGGGGGACAATCAGCCCCAGCATTTT. It specifies CSARVARRGDNQPQHF.

The rearrangement joins TRBV4-3 to TRBJ1-6; D may be TRBD1 (6 bases). V lost 0 bases, J lost 14 bases, and 11 bases lay in between. Germline values: CDR1 LGHNA, CDR2 YSLEER. The CDR3 spans 13 residues. CDR3 protein: CASSQEGGRALHF. The CDR3 DNA follows: TGCGCCAGCAGCCAAGAGGGGGGCAGGGCCCTCCACTTT.

The chain combines TRBV20-1 with TRBJ2-1; tentative D call: TRBD2 (5 bases). Germline V CDR1 and CDR2: DFQATT, SNEGSKA (reference sequence). Trimming shortened V by 6 bases and J by 0 bases, and 18 bases separated the two germline ends. This CDR3 contains 16 residues. The CDR3 DNA sequence: TGCAGTGCCCTCACCCAGCGGCTAAGCTCCTACAATGAGCAGTTCTTC. This codes for CSALTQRLSSYNEQFF.

The table lists this clonotype with a few counts. V gene TRBV12-3 or TRBV12-4 combines with J gene TRBJ2-7; the match to TRBD2 covers 9 bases. The CDR3 has 16 residues. Germline trimming cut 6 bases from V and 1 base from J; bases unmatched to any gene: 10. CDR3 coding DNA: TGTGCCAGCAGCCCTGGGGTAGCGGGAGAATCCTACGAGCAGTACTTC. Protein: CASSPGVAGESYEQYF.

This clonotype was seen only a few times. CDR3 coding DNA: TGCGCCAGCAGCCGTTTTGCCGGGACTAGCGGGCCTATCTACGAGCAGTACTTC. Residues: CASSRFAGTSGPIYEQYF. This chain connects TRBV4-1 to TRBJ2-7, with 12 positions matching TRBD2. The germline CDR1 and CDR2 sequences are MGHRA and YSYEKL. There are 18 residues in the CDR3. V dropped 4 bases and J dropped 3; count of bases not matched to a gene: 13.

This clonotype was seen only a few times. V and J are TRBV11-2 and TRBJ2-2, with 9 bases that match TRBD1. This CDR3 is 16 amino acids long. CDR1 is SGHAT and CDR2 is FQNNGV in the germline V gene. Losses at the gene ends were 5 bases for V and 4 bases for J; bases not matched to a gene: 8. This CDR3 is CASSPDRGSLTGELFF. The CDR3 region has the DNA TGTGCCAGCAGCCCAGACAGGGGGTCCCTCACCGGGGAGCTGTTTTTT.